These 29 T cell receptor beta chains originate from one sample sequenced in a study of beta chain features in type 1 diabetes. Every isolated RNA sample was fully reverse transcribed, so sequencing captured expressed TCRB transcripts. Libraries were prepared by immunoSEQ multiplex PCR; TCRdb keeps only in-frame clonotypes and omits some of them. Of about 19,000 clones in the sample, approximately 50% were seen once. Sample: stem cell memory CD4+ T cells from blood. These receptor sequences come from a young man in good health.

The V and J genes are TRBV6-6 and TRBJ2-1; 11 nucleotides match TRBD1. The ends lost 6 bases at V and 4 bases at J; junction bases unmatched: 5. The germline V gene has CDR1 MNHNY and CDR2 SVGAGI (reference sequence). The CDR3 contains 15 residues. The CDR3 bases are TGTGCCAGCAGATCCGGGACAGGGGGGTACAATGAGCAGTTCTTC. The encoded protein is CASRSGTGGYNEQFF.

CDR3 amino acids: CASSPPGTGDTGELFF. DNA of the CDR3: TGTGCCAGCAGCCCCCCCGGGACAGGGGACACCGGGGAGCTGTTTTTT. The chain uses TRBV5-5 and TRBJ2-2, with 10 bases that match TRBD1. CDR3 size: 16 residues. Germline V CDR1 and CDR2: SGHKS, YYEKEE (reference sequence). J was trimmed by 3 bases and V by 4 bases; bases with no gene match: 6.

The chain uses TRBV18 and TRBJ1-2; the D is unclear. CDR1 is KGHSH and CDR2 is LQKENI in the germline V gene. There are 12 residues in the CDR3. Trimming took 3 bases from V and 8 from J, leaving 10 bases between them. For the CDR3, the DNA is TGTGCCAGCTCACCCGAGGGCTGGGGCTACACCTTC. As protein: CASSPEGWGYTF.

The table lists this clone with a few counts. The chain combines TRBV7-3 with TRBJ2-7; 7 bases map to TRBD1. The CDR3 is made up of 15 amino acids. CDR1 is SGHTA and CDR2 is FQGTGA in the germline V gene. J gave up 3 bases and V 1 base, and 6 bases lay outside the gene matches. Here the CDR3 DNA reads TGTGCCAGCAGCTTAAGTGGGACAGAGAACTACGAGCAGTACTTC. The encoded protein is CASSLSGTENYEQYF. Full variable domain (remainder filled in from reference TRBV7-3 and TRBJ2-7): GAGVSQTPSNKVTEKGKYVELRCDPISGHTALYWYRQSLGQGPEFLIYFQGTGAADDSGLPNDRFFAVRPEGSVSTLKIQRTERGDSAVYLCASSLSGTENYEQYFGPGTRLTVT.

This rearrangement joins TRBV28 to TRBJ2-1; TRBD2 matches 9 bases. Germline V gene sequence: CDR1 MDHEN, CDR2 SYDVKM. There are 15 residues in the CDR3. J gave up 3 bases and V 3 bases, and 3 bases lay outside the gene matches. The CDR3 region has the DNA TGTGCCAGCAGTTTGTTAGCGGGAGACTACAATGAGCAGTTCTTC. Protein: CASSLLAGDYNEQFF.

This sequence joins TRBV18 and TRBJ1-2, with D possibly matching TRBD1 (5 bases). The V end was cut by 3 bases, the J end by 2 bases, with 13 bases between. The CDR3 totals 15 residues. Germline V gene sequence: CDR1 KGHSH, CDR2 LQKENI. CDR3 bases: TGTGCCAGCTCACCTGCGGAAGGGGTGAACTATGGCTACACCTTC. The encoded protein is CASSPAEGVNYGYTF. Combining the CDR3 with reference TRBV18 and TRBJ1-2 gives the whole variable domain NAGVMQNPRHLVRRRGQEARLRCSPMKGHSHVYWYRQLPEEGLKFMVYLQKENIIDESGMPKERFSAEFPKEGPSILRIQQVVRGDSAAYFCASSPAEGVNYGYTFGSGTRLTVV.

The CDR3 loop reads CASSLGPSGYTDTQYF. DNA for the CDR3: TGTGCCAGCAGCTTAGGTCCTAGCGGCTACACAGATACGCAGTATTTT. The V call is TRBV7-2, the J call TRBJ2-3; 7 bases line up with TRBD2. The CDR3 extends over 16 amino acids. Germline V CDR1 and CDR2: SGHTA, FQGNSA. V shed 1 base, J shed 2 bases, and the junction held 6 bases outside the gene matches. Together with reference TRBV7-2 and TRBJ2-3, the CDR3 gives the full variable domain: GAGVSQSPSNKVTEKGKDVELRCDPISGHTALYWYRQSLGQGLEFLIYFQGNSAPDKSGLPSDRFSAERTGGSVSTLTIQRTQQEDSAVYLCASSLGPSGYTDTQYFGPGTRLTVL.

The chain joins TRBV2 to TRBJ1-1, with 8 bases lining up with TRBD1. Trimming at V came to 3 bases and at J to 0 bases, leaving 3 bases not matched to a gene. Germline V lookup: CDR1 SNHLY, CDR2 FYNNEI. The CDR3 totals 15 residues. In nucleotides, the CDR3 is TGTGCCAGCAGTGAGCAGGGGGCTATGAACACTGAAGCTTTCTTT. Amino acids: CASSEQGAMNTEAFF.

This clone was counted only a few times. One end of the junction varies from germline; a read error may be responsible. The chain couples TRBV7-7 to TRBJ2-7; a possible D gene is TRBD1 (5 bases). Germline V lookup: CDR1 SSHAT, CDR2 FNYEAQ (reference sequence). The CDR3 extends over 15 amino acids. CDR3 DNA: TGTGCTAGCAGCCACGGACACCCTATTTCCTACGAGCAGTACTTC. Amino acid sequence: CASSHGHPISYEQYF.

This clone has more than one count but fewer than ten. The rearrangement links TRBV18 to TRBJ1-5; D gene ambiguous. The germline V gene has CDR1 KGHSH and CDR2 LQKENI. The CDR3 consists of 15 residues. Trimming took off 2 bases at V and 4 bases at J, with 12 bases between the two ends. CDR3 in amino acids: CASSPEAGANQPQHF. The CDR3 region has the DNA TGTGCCAGCTCACCAGAGGCGGGCGCGAATCAGCCCCAGCATTTT.

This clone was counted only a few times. CDR3 nucleotides: TGTGCCAGCAGCTTCTCGACAGGGGAACACGAGCAGTACTTC. Translated, it gives CASSFSTGEHEQYF. The chain is built from TRBV7-9 and TRBJ2-5; 8 bases align to TRBD1. The end of the DNA is better explained by TRBJ2-7, so the J call may be wrong. The CDR3 length is 14 residues. Germline CDR1 is SEHNR and CDR2 is FQNEAQ (reference sequence).

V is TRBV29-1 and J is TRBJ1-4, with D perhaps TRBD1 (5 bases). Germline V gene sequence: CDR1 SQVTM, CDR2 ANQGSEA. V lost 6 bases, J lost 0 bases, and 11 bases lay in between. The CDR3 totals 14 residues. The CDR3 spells CSVGTRPTNEKLFF. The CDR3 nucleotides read TGCAGCGTGGGGACTAGACCAACTAATGAAAAACTGTTTTTT.

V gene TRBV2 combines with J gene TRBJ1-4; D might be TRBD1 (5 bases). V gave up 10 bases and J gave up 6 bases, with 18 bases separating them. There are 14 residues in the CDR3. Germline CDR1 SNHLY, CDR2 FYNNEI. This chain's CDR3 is CATRGTLRDEKLFF. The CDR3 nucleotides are TGTGCCACCCGAGGGACTCTCCGGGATGAAAAACTGTTTTTT.

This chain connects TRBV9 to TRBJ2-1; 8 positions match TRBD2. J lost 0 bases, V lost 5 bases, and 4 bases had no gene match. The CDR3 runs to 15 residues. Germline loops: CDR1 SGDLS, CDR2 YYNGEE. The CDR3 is CASSILAGSYNEQFF. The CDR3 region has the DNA TGTGCCAGCAGTATTCTAGCGGGCTCCTACAATGAGCAGTTCTTC.

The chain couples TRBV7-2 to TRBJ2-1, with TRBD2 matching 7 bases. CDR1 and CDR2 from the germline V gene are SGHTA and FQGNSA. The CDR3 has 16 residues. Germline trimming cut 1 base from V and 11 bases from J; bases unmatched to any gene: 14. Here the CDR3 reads CASSLDGGSRFRKQFF. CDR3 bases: TGTGCCAGCAGCTTAGATGGCGGGAGTAGGTTTCGTAAGCAGTTCTTC.

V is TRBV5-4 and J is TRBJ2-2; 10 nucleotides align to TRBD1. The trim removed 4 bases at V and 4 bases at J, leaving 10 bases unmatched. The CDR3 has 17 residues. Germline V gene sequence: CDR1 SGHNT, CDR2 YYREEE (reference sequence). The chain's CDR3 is CASSHMWDRGITGELFF. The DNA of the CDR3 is TGTGCCAGCAGCCATATGTGGGACAGGGGTATCACCGGGGAGCTGTTTTTT.

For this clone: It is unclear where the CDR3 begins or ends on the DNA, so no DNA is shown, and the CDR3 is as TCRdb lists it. The CDR3 region is CANVTVLMKNCFF. V usage is TRBV6-5 and J usage is TRBJ1-4; TRBD1 is the table's D call and was not checked against the DNA. The CDR3 comprises 13 residues, both ends counted. Germline V gives CDR1 MNHEY, CDR2 SVGAGI.

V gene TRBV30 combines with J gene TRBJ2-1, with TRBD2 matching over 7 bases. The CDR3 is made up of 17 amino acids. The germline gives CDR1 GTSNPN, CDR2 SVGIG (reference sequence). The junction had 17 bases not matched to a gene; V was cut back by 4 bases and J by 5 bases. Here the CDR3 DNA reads TGTGCCTGGATCTTGCGGGGTTGGCTAGCGGTGAACAATGAGCAGTTCTTC. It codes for CAWILRGWLAVNNEQFF.

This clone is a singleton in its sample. The CDR3 DNA reads TGTGCCTGGAATACAGACAGGGCGAATGAGCAGTTCTTC. It yields the protein CAWNTDRANEQFF. This chain links TRBV30 with TRBJ2-1, with 7 bases matching TRBD1. The CDR3 extends over 13 amino acids. V was pared by 4 bases and J by 7 bases, with 7 bases of the junction left unmatched. Germline-derived CDR1 and CDR2 are GTSNPN and SVGIG (reference sequence).

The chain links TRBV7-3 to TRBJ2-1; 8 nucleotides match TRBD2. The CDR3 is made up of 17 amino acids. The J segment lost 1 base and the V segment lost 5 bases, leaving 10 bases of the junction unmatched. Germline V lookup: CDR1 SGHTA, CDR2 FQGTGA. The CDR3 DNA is TGTGCCAGCAGCCCGCCCGAGCGGGAGTTGTCCTACAATGAGCAGTTCTTC. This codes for CASSPPERELSYNEQFF.

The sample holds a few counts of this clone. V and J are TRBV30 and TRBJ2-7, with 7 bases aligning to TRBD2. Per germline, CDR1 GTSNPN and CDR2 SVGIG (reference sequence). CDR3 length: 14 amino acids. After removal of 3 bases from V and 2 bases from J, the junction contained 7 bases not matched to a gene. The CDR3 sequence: CAWRPSGVTYEQYF. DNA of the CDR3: TGTGCCTGGAGGCCCAGCGGGGTAACCTACGAGCAGTACTTC.

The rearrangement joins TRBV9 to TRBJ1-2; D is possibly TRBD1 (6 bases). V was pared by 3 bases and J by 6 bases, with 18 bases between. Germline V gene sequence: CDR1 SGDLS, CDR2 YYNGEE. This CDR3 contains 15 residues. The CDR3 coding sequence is TGTGCCAGCAGCGCACAGGGACACCAGTATGATGGCTACACCTTC. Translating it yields CASSAQGHQYDGYTF.

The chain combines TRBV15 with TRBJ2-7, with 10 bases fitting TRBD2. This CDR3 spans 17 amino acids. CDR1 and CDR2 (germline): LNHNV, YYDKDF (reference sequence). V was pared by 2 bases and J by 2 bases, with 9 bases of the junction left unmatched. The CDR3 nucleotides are TGTGCCACCAGCAGAACAGGACTAGCGGTCTTTCCCTACGAGCAGTACTTC. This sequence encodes CATSRTGLAVFPYEQYF.

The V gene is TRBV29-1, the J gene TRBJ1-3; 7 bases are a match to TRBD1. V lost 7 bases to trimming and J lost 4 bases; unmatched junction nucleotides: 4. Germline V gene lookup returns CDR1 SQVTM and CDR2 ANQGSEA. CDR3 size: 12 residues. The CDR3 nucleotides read TGCAGCGCCAAGACAGGGGGAAACACCATATATTTT. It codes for CSAKTGGNTIYF.

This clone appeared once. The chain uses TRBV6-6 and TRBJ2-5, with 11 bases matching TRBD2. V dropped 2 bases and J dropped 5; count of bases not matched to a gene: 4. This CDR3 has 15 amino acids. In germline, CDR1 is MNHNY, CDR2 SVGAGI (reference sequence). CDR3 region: CASSYASGGSETQYF. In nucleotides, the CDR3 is TGTGCCAGCAGTTACGCTAGCGGGGGGAGCGAGACCCAGTACTTC.

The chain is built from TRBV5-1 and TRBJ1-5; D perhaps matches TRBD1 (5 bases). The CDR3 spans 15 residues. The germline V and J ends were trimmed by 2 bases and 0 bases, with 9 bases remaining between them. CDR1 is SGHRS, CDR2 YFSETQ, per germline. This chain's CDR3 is CASSFLDSSNQPQHF. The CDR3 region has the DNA TGCGCCAGCAGCTTCCTAGACAGTAGCAATCAGCCCCAGCATTTT. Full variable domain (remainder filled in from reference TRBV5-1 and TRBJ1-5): KAGVTQTPRYLIKTRGQQVTLSCSPISGHRSVSWYQQTPGQGLQFLFEYFSETQRNKGNFPGRFSGRQFSNSRSEMNVSTLELGDSALYLCASSFLDSSNQPQHFGDGTRLSIL.

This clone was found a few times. As DNA, the CDR3 is TGTGCCAGCAGCCCGCGCGTAGGTCTAGCGGGAGAGGCCGAGCAGTACTTC. Residues: CASSPRVGLAGEAEQYF. The chain links TRBV7-2 to TRBJ2-7, with 10 positions matching TRBD2. With 5 bases clipped from V and 6 bases from J, the junction kept 16 bases outside the gene matches. In germline, CDR1 is SGHTA, CDR2 FQGNSA. The CDR3 contains 17 residues.

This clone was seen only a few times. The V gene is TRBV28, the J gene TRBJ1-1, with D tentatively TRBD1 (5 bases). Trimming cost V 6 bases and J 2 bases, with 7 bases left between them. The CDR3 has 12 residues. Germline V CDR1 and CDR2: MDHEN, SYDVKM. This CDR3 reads CASSQGNTEAFF. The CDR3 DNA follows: TGTGCCAGCAGCCAGGGTAACACTGAAGCTTTCTTT.

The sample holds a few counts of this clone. CDR3: CASSLDRGFNEQFF. The CDR3, as DNA: TGTGCCAGCAGCTTAGACAGGGGATTCAATGAGCAGTTCTTC. This sequence joins TRBV7-9 and TRBJ2-1, with 7 nucleotides matching TRBD1. V lost 1 base, J lost 6 bases, and 3 bases stayed unmatched. The CDR3 length is 14 residues. CDR1 and CDR2 (germline): SEHNR, FQNEAQ (reference sequence).